This T cell receptor (beta chain) was identified during a study of T cell responses to AZD1222 COVID-19 vaccine. In the case of this clone: The antigen remains unidentified.

Some clones are missing from TCRdb's copy, which holds only in-frame ones; the method was immunoSEQ multiplex PCR. The sample has over 100,000 clones; 80% to 90% are singletons. The CDR3 contains 15 residues. Overall study findings and caveats: Only a handful of AZD1222 recipients were seropositive at baseline.

The chain recombines TRBV21-1 with TRBJ1-1. TRBV21-1 is described as a pseudogene. This sequence originates from an adult in good health. Specimen: peripheral blood, collected on day 0 of AZD1222 vaccination. The CDR3 is CASRDVGGRNTEAFF. The CDR3 DNA sequence: TGTGCCAGCAGGGACGTGGGGGGAAGGAACACTGAAGCTTTCTTT.